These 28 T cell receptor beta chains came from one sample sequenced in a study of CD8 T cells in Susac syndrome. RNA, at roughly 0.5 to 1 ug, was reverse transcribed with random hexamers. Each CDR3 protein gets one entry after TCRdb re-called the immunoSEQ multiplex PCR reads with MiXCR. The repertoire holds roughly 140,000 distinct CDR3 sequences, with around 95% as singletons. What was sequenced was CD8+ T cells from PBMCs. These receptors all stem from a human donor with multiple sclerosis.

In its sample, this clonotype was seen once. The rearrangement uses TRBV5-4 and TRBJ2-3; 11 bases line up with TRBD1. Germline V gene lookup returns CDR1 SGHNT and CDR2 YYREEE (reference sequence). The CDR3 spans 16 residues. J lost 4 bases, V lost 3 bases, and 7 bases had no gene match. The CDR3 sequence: CASSWPGQGDPDTQYF. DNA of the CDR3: TGTGCCAGCAGCTGGCCGGGACAGGGGGACCCAGATACGCAGTATTTT.

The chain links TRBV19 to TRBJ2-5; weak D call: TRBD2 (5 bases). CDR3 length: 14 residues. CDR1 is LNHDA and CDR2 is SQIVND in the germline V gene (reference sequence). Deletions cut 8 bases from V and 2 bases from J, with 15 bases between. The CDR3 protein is CASARGPRQETQYF. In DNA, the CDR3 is TGTGCCAGTGCCCGAGGGCCCCGACAAGAGACCCAGTACTTC. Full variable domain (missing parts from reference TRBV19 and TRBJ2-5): DGGITQSPKYLFRKEGQNVTLSCEQNLNHDAMYWYRQDPGQGLRLIYYSQIVNDFQKGDIAEGYSVSREKKESFPLTVTSAQKNPTAFYLCASARGPRQETQYFGPGTRLLVL.

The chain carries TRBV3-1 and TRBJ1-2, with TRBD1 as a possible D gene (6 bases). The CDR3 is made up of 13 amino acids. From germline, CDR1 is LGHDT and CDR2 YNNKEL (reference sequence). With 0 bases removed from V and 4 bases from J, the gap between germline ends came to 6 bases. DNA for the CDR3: TGTGCCAGCAGCCAAGAACAGGGCTATGGCTACACCTTC. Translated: CASSQEQGYGYTF.

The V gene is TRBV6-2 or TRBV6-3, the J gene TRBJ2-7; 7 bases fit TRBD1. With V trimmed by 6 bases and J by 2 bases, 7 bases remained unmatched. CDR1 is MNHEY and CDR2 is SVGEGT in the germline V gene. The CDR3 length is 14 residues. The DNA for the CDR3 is TGTGCCAGCAGCCCACTGGACAGGCCCTACGAGCAGTACTTC. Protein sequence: CASSPLDRPYEQYF.

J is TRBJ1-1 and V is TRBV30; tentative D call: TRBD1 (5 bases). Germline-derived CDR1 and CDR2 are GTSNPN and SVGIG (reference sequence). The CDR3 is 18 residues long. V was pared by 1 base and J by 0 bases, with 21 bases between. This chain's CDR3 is CAWSELFGGEGMNTEAFF. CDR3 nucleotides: TGTGCCTGGAGTGAGCTTTTTGGAGGGGAGGGGATGAACACTGAAGCTTTCTTT. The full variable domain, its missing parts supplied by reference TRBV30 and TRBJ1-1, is SQTIHQWPATLVQPVGSPLSLECTVEGTSNPNLYWYRQAAGRGLQLLFYSVGIGQISSEVPQNLSASRPQDRQFILSSKKLLLSDSGFYLCAWSELFGGEGMNTEAFFGQGTRLTVV.

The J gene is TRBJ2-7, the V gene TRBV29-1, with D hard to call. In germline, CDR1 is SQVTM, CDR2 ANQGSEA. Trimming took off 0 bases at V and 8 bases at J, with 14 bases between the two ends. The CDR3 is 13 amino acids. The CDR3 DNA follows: TGCAGCGTTGAAGATTCAGAATTCCCCAAGCAGTACTTC. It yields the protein CSVEDSEFPKQYF.

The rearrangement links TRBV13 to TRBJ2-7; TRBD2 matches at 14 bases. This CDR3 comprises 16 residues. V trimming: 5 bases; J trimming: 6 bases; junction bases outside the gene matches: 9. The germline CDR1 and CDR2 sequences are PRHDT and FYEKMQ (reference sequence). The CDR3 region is CASSPRTSGGFSEQYF. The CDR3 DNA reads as TGTGCCAGCAGCCCCAGGACTAGCGGGGGGTTCAGCGAGCAGTACTTC.

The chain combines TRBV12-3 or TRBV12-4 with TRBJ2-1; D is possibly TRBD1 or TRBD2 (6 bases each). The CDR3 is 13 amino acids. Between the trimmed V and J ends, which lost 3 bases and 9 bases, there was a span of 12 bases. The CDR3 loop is CASSLTGAGEQFF. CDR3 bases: TGTGCCAGCAGTTTGACGGGGGCCGGTGAGCAGTTCTTC.

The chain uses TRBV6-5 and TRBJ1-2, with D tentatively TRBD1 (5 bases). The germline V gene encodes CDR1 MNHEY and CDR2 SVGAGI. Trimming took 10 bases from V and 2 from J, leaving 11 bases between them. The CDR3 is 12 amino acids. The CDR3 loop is CAIRGPNYGYTF. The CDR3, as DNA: TGTGCCATTAGGGGCCCCAACTATGGCTACACCTTC.

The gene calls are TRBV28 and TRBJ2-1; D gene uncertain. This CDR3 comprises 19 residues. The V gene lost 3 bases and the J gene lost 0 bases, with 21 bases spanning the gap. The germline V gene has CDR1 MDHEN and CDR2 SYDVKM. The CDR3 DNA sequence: TGTGCCAGCAGTTTCAAGGGCATCCGATTATCCAGCTCCTACAATGAGCAGTTCTTC. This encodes CASSFKGIRLSSSYNEQFF.

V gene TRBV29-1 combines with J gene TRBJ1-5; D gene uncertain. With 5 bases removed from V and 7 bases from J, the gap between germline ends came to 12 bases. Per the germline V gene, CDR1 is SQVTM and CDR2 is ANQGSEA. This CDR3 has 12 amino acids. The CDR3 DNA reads TGCAGCGTTTCGACGGGGTCCCAGCCCCAGCATTTT. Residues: CSVSTGSQPQHF.

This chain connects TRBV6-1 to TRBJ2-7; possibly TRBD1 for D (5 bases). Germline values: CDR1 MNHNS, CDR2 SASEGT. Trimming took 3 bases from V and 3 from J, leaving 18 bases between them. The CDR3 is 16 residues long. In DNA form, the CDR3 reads TGTGCCAGCAGTGATGGGGTAACAGGCTACATCTACGAGCAGTACTTC. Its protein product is CASSDGVTGYIYEQYF.

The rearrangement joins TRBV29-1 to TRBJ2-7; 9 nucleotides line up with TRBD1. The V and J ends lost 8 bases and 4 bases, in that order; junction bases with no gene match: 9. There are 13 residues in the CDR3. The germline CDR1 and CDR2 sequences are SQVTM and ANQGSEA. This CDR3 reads CSPRPDRGYEQYF. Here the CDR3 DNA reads TGCAGCCCCCGGCCCGACAGGGGGTACGAGCAGTACTTC.

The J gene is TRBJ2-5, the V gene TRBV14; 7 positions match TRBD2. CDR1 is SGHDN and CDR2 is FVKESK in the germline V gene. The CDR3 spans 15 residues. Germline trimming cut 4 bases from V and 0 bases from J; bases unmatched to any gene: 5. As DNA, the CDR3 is TGTGCCAGCAGCCCCACCGGGAGGAACCAAGAGACCCAGTACTTC. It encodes CASSPTGRNQETQYF. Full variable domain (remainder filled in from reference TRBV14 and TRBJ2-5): EAGVTQFPSHSVIEKGQTVTLRCDPISGHDNLYWYRRVMGKEIKFLLHFVKESKQDESGMPNNRFLAERTGGTYSTLKVQPAELEDSGVYFCASSPTGRNQETQYFGPGTRLLVL.

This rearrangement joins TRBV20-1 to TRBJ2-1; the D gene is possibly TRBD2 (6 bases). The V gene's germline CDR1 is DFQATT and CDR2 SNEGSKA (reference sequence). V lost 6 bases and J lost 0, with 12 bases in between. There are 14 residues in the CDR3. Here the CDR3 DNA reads TGCAGTGCCCTGACTAGTACCTCCTACAATGAGCAGTTCTTC. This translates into CSALTSTSYNEQFF.

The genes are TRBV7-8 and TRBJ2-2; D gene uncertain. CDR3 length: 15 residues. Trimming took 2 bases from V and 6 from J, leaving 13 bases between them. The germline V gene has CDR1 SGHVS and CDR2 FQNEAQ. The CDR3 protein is CASSLPGVNAGELFF. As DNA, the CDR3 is TGTGCCAGCAGCTTACCAGGAGTGAATGCCGGGGAGCTGTTTTTT. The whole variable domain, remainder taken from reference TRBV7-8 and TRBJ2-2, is GAGVSQSPRYKVAKRGQDVALRCDPISGHVSLFWYQQALGQGPEFLTYFQNEAQLDKSGLPSDRFFAERPEGSVSTLKIQRTQQEDSAVYLCASSLPGVNAGELFFGEGSRLTVL.

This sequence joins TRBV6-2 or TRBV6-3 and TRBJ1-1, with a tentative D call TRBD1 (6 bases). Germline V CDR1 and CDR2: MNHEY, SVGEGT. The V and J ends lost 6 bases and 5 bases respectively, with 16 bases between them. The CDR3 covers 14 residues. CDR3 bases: TGTGCCAGCAGCCTAGGGGGGAGAGGAACTGAAGCTTTCTTT. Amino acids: CASSLGGRGTEAFF.

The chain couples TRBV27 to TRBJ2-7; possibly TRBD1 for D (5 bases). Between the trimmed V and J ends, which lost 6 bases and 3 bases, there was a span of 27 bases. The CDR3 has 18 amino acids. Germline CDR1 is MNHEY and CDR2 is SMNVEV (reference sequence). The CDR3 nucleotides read TGTGCCAGCAGCCCGACAGAAATCAACTCCTCTCCCCTCTACGAGCAGTACTTC. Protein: CASSPTEINSSPLYEQYF.

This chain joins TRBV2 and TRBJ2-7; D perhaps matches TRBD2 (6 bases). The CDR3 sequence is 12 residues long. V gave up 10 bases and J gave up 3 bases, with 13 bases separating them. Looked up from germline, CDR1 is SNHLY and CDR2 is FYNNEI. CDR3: CATIGTHYEQYF. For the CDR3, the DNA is TGTGCCACCATCGGGACTCACTACGAGCAGTACTTC.

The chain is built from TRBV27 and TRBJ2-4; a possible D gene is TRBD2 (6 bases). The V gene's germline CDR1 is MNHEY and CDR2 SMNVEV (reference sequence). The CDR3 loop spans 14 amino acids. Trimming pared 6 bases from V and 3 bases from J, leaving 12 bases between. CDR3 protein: CASSSGSLKNIQYF. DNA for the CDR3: TGTGCCAGCAGCTCCGGGAGTCTCAAAAACATTCAGTACTTC.

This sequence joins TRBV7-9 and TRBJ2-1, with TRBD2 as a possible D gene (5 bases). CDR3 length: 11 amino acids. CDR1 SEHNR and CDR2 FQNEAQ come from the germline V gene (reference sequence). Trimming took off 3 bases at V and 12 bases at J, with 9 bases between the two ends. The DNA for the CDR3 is TGTGCCAGCAGCTTGACGGCGGGGCAGTTCTTC. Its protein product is CASSLTAGQFF.

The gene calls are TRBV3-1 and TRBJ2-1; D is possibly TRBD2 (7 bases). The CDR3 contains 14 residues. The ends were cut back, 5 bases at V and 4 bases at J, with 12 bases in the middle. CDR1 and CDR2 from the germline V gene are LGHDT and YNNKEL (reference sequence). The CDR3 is CASSRGEGYNEQFF. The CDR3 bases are TGTGCCAGCAGCAGGGGGGAGGGGTACAATGAGCAGTTCTTC.

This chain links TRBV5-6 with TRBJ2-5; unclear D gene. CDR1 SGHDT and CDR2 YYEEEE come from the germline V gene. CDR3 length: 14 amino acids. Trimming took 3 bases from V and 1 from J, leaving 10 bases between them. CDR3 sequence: CASSSHSLQETQYF. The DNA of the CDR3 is TGTGCCAGCAGCTCGCACAGCCTCCAAGAGACCCAGTACTTC.

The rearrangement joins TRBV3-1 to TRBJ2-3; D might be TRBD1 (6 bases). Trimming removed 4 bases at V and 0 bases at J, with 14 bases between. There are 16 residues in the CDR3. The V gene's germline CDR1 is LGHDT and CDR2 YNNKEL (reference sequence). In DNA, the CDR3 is TGTGCCAGCAGCCTCCCCACAGGGTTGAGCACAGATACGCAGTATTTT. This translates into CASSLPTGLSTDTQYF.

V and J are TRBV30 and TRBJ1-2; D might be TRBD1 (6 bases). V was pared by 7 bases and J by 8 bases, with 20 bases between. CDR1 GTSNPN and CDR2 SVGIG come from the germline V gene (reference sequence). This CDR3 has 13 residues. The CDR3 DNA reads TGTGCCTCGCTCAGGGGAGGCTTGGGAGGCTACACCTTC. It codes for CASLRGGLGGYTF.

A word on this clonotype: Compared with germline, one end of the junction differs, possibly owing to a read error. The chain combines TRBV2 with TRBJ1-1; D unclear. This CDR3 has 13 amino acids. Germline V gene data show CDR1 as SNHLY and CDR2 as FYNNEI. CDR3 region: CASGESEAPEAFF. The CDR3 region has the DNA TGTGCCAGCGGTGAGTCTGAGGCCCCTGAAGCTTTCTTT. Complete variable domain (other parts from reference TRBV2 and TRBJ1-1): EPEVTQTPSHQVTQMGQEVILRCVPISNHLYFYWYRQILGQKVEFLVSFYNNEISEKSEIFDDQFSVERPDGSNFTLKIRSTKLEDSAMYFCASGESEAPEAFFGQGTRLTVV.

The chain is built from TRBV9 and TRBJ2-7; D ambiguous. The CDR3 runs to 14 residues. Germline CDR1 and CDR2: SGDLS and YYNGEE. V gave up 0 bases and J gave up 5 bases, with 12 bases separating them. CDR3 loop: CASSVDGQSDEQYF. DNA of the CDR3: TGTGCCAGCAGCGTAGACGGGCAATCTGACGAGCAGTACTTC.

In nucleotides, the CDR3 is TGTGCCAGCAGCGGCTGGACAGGGCAGTACTTC. It is translated as CASSGWTGQYF. The chain employs TRBV9 and TRBJ2-7; 7 bases are shared with TRBD1. Unmatched junction bases numbered 3, after V lost 3 bases and J lost 9 bases. The CDR3 is 11 amino acids. The germline CDR1 and CDR2 sequences are SGDLS and YYNGEE. Based on the CDR3 plus reference TRBV9 and TRBJ2-7, the full variable domain is DSGVTQTPKHLITATGQRVTLRCSPRSGDLSVYWYQQSLDQGLQFLIQYYNGEERAKGNILERFSAQQFPDLHSELNLSSLELGDSALYFCASSGWTGQYFGPGTRLTVT.